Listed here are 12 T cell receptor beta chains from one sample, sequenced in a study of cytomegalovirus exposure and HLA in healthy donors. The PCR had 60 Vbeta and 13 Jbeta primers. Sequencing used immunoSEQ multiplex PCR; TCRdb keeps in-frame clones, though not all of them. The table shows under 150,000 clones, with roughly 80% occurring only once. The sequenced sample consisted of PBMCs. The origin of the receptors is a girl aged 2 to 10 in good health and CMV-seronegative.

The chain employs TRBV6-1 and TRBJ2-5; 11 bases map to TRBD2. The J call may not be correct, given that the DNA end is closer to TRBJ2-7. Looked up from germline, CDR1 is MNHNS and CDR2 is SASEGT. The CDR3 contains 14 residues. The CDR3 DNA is TGTGCCAGCAGCTCTAGCGGGGGGCTTTACGAGCAGTACTTC. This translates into CASSSSGGLYEQYF.

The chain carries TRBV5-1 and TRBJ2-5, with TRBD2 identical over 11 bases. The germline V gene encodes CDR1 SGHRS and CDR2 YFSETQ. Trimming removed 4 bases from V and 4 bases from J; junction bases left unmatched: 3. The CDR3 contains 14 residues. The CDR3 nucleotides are TGCGCCAGCAGCGGAACTAGCGGGGGAGAGACCCAGTACTTC. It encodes CASSGTSGGETQYF.

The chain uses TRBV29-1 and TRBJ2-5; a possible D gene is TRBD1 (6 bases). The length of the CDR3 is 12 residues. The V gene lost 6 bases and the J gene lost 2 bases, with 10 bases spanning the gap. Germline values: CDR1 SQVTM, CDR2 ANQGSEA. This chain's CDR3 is CSVVRGQETQYF. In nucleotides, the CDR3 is TGCAGCGTCGTGAGGGGGCAAGAGACCCAGTACTTC.

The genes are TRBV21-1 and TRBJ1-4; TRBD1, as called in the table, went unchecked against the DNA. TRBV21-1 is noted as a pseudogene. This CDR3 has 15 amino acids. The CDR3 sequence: CASSPTDRTNEKLFF. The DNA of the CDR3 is TGTGCCAGCAGCCCTACTGACAGGACTAATGAAAAACTGTTTTTT.

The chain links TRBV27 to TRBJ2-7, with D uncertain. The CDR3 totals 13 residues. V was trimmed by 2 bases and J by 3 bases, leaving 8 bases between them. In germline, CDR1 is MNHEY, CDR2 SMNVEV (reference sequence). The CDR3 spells CASSLERVYEQYF. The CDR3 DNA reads TGTGCCAGCAGTTTAGAACGGGTCTACGAGCAGTACTTC.

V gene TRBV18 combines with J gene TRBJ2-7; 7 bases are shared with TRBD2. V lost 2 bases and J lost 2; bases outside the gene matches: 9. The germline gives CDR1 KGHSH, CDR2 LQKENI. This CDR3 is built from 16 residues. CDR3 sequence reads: CASSPSSGGTTYEQYF. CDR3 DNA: TGTGCCAGCTCACCATCTTCGGGGGGAACAACCTACGAGCAGTACTTC.

The CDR3 sequence is CASSSYGGAYEQYF. CDR3 sequence (DNA): TGTGCCAGCAGCTCCTACGGGGGGGCTTACGAGCAGTACTTC. The J gene is TRBJ2-7, the V gene TRBV11-2; 8 bases are a match to TRBD2. The V gene's germline CDR1 is SGHAT and CDR2 FQNNGV. The CDR3 is 14 amino acids. The trim removed 4 bases at V and 4 bases at J, leaving 6 bases unmatched. Based on the CDR3 plus reference TRBV11-2 and TRBJ2-7, the full variable domain is EAGVAQSPRYKIIEKRQSVAFWCNPISGHATLYWYQQILGQGPKLLIQFQNNGVVDDSQLPKDRFSAERLKGVDSTLKIQPAKLEDSAVYLCASSSYGGAYEQYFGPGTRLTVT.

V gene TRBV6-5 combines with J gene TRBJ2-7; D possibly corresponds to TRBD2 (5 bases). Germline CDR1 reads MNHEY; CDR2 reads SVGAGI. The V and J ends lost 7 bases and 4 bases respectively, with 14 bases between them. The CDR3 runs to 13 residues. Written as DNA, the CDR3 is TGTGCCAGCACCTCTCGGGAACTATACGAGCAGTACTTC. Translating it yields CASTSRELYEQYF.

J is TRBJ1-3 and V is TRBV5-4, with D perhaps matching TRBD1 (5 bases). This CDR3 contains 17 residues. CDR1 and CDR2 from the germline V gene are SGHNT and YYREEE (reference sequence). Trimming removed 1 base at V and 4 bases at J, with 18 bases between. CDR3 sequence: CASSLRGGENSGNTIYF. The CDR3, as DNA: TGTGCCAGCAGCTTGCGGGGGGGTGAGAACTCGGGAAACACCATATATTTT.

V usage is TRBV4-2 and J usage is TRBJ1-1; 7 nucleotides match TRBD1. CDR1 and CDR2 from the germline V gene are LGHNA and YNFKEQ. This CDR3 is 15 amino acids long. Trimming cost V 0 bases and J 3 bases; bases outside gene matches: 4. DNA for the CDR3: TGTGCCAGCAGCCAAGACCGTGGACAGGACACTGAAGCTTTCTTT. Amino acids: CASSQDRGQDTEAFF.

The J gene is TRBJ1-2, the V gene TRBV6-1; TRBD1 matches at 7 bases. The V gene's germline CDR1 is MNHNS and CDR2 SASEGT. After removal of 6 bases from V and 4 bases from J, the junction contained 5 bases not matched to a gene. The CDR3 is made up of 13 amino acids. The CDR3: CASSRTGPYGYTF. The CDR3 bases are TGTGCCAGCAGCCGGACAGGCCCCTATGGCTACACCTTC.

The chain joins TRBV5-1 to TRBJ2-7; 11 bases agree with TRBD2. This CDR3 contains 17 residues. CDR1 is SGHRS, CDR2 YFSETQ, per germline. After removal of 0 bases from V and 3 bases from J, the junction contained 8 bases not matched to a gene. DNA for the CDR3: TGCGCCAGCAGCTTGGCCGGGACTAGCGGAACCCGCTACGAGCAGTACTTC. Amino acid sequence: CASSLAGTSGTRYEQYF. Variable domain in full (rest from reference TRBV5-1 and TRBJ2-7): KAGVTQTPRYLIKTRGQQVTLSCSPISGHRSVSWYQQTPGQGLQFLFEYFSETQRNKGNFPGRFSGRQFSNSRSEMNVSTLELGDSALYLCASSLAGTSGTRYEQYFGPGTRLTVT.